What follows are 6 T cell receptor beta chains derived from one specimen sequenced in a study of CD8 T cells in Susac syndrome. An amount of RNA that ranged from roughly 0.5 to 1 ug was reverse transcribed with random hexamers. TCRdb re-analysed the immunoSEQ multiplex PCR reads in MiXCR, keeping a single row per CDR3 protein. The sample lists about 130,000 distinct CDR3 sequences, roughly 94% occurring once. Sequencing was performed on CD4+ T cells from PBMCs. Receptor source: a human donor with multiple sclerosis.

V usage is TRBV7-2 and J usage is TRBJ2-3; unclear D gene. Trimming left V 1 base short and J 2 bases short, with 7 bases between. This CDR3 is 14 amino acids long. Germline CDR1 is SGHTA and CDR2 is FQGNSA. The CDR3 spells CASSLVGATDTQYF. The CDR3 DNA follows: TGTGCCAGCAGCTTAGTTGGAGCCACAGATACGCAGTATTTT. Based on the CDR3 plus reference TRBV7-2 and TRBJ2-3, the full variable domain is GAGVSQSPSNKVTEKGKDVELRCDPISGHTALYWYRQSLGQGLEFLIYFQGNSAPDKSGLPSDRFSAERTGGSVSTLTIQRTQQEDSAVYLCASSLVGATDTQYFGPGTRLTVL.

This clonotype showed up just once. The chain couples TRBV28 to TRBJ1-2; TRBD1 matches 8 bases. Looked up from germline, CDR1 is MDHEN and CDR2 is SYDVKM. The CDR3 loop spans 16 amino acids. J gave up 5 bases and V 3 bases, and 11 bases lay outside the gene matches. The CDR3 loop is CASSFSQGAAGYGYTF. As DNA, the CDR3 is TGTGCCAGCAGTTTTAGCCAGGGGGCCGCGGGGTATGGCTACACCTTC.

In its sample, this clonotype was seen once. The rearrangement joins TRBV4-3 to TRBJ1-2; TRBD1 matches 7 bases. V shed 2 bases and J 11 bases; nucleotides not matched to a gene: 5. Germline CDR1 reads LGHNA; CDR2 reads YSLEER. The CDR3 loop spans 12 amino acids. CDR3 nucleotide sequence: TGCGCCAGCAGCCAACCCAACAGGGGATACACCTTC. It translates to CASSQPNRGYTF.

Comment on this clonotype: Compared with germline, one end of the junction differs, possibly owing to a read error. The chain couples TRBV4-1 to TRBJ1-4; D gene uncertain. Per germline, CDR1 MGHRA and CDR2 YSYEKL. The CDR3 extends over 11 amino acids. The CDR3 coding sequence is TGCGCCAGCAGCCACTATGACAAACTGTTTTTT. It yields the protein CASSHYDKLFF.

The chain is built from TRBV12-3 or TRBV12-4 and TRBJ2-7, with D possibly being TRBD1 or TRBD2 (5 bases each). V dropped 8 bases and J dropped 6 bases, with 20 bases sitting between them. The CDR3 is made up of 14 amino acids. CDR3 region: CASSSRGRAREQYF. The DNA for the CDR3 is TGTGCCAGCTCTTCCCGGGGCAGGGCGCGCGAGCAGTACTTC.

This rearrangement joins TRBV28 to TRBJ1-5; possible D gene TRBD1, 5 bases. Trimming removed 7 bases from V and 4 bases from J, with 17 bases in between. CDR3 length: 15 amino acids. CDR1 and CDR2 (germline): MDHEN, SYDVKM. CDR3 bases: TGTGCCAGCACCTTAGGGGATTTGCGGAATCAGCCCCAGCATTTT. Residues: CASTLGDLRNQPQHF.